The clone carrying this TCR beta chain was counted a few times. TCRdb passed the 5' RACE reads through MiXCR, listing each CDR3 protein once. This sample yields about 690,000 distinct CDR3 sequences, of which approximately 21% are seen a single time; around 4.4% belongs to the top ten. CDR1 and CDR2 (germline): DFQATT, SNEGSKA (reference sequence). This CDR3 spans 14 amino acids. Trimming pared 1 base from V and 8 bases from J, leaving 15 bases between. The data originate from a study of identical twins. The same data also went into a second study, on T cells expressing NK-cell markers. That work states: Sorted CD3+CD56-NKG2C+, CD3+CD56+NKG2C+ and CD3+CD56+NKG2C- T cells supplied the TCR beta repertoires. One of eight sequenced donors was HCMV-seronegative; the other seven were seropositive. Sorting in several experiments was restricted by an anti-gamma-delta TCR antibody to alpha-beta TCR T cells. Of the CD8+ T cell pool in over 5 donors, about 1.0-7.0% was accounted for by dominant NKG2C+ clonotypes.

The chain uses TRBV20-1 and TRBJ2-1, with D possibly matching TRBD1 (5 bases). Sequencing was carried out using PBMCs. The TCR comes from a woman aged 18-29 years in good health. The CDR3 nucleotides read TGCAGTGCTAGAGGACAGATCCCTTCCGATGAGCAGTTCTTC. Encoded protein: CSARGQIPSDEQFF.